These 6 T cell receptor beta chains came from one sample sequenced in a study of cytomegalovirus exposure and HLA in healthy donors. The PCR had 60 Vbeta and 13 Jbeta primers. Clones were read by immunoSEQ multiplex PCR, and TCRdb kept only the in-frame ones, dropping some. The sample includes roughly 98,000 clones, about 81% of them seen just once. The sample taken for sequencing was PBMCs. The receptors originated from a man aged 18 to 29 in good health and CMV-seropositive.

This clone was observed a handful of times. The rearrangement uses TRBV30 and TRBJ1-1, with a weak D call TRBD1 (5 bases). Germline V gene data show CDR1 as GTSNPN and CDR2 as SVGIG (reference sequence). This CDR3 is 18 amino acids long. The V and J ends lost 0 bases and 0 bases respectively, with 20 bases between them. In DNA, the CDR3 is TGTGCCTGGAGTGTCCGGGGGAAGGGGCTCCGGTTGAACACTGAAGCTTTCTTT. Translated, it gives CAWSVRGKGLRLNTEAFF.

The DNA for the CDR3 is TGCGCCAGCAGCTTGGGAGAAAGTAATTCACCCCTCCACTTT. This gives the protein CASSLGESNSPLHF. V gene TRBV5-1 combines with J gene TRBJ1-6; no definite D call. The V and J ends lost 0 bases and 6 bases respectively, with 7 bases between them. CDR1 and CDR2 from the germline V gene are SGHRS and YFSETQ. This CDR3 has 14 residues.

This sequence joins TRBV10-1 and TRBJ2-7; TRBD2 is a possible D gene (6 bases). This CDR3 region has 14 residues. Germline-derived CDR1 and CDR2 are WNHNN and SYGVQD (reference sequence). V shed 0 bases and J shed 7 bases, with 13 bases lying between them. The CDR3 is CASSESGGSGEQYF. For the CDR3, the DNA is TGCGCCAGCAGTGAGTCCGGGGGTTCGGGTGAGCAGTACTTC.

The chain uses TRBV4-1 and TRBJ1-1; D is undetermined. V gave up 2 bases and J gave up 0 bases, with 16 bases separating them. The CDR3 has 17 residues. Germline assignment: CDR1 MGHRA and CDR2 YSYEKL. The CDR3 coding sequence is TGCGCCAGCAGCCAAACCCCCCCAGGCCTCATGAACACTGAAGCTTTCTTT. It codes for CASSQTPPGLMNTEAFF.

The CDR3 DNA sequence: TGTGCCAGTAGTTACCAGGACAGGGCCCTGAGCACTGAAGCTTTCTTT. Amino acids: CASSYQDRALSTEAFF. The chain links TRBV19 to TRBJ1-1; 8 bases map to TRBD1. Germline trimming cut 5 bases from V and 4 bases from J; bases unmatched to any gene: 12. Germline V gives CDR1 LNHDA, CDR2 SQIVND (reference sequence). CDR3 length equals 16 residues.

The CDR3, as DNA: TGCGCCAGCAGCTCTAGTCTGAGCACTCCAGCAGATACGCAGTATTTT. It specifies CASSSSLSTPADTQYF. The chain is built from TRBV5-1 and TRBJ2-3; D is uncertain. The germline CDR1 and CDR2 sequences are SGHRS and YFSETQ. V was clipped by 3 bases and J by 4 bases, with 18 bases between them. This CDR3 comprises 16 residues.